The 21 T cell receptor beta chains listed next were all sequenced from one sample in a study of metastatic and nonmetastatic thyroid tumors. Not a single patient had been given any form of treatment at any point before undergoing thyroid surgery. TCRdb ran MiXCR on the PCR reads. In the table there are around 40,000 clones, about 18% of which are singletons. Sequences were obtained from blood. Every receptor here comes from a male donor with papillary thyroid cancer or a benign thyroid nodule (not recorded which). Some clones in this sample may be carry-over from other donors' samples.

This clone is medium-sized (0.01 to 0.1%) in the sample. This CDR3 is CASSLFPSGRYNEQFF. The CDR3, as DNA: TGTGCCAGCAGTTTATTTCCGAGCGGGAGGTACAATGAGCAGTTCTTC. V is TRBV27 and J is TRBJ2-1, with 9 bases matching TRBD2. The CDR3 sequence is 16 residues long. The germline gives CDR1 MNHEY, CDR2 SMNVEV (reference sequence). V lost 1 base to trimming and J lost 4 bases; unmatched junction nucleotides: 5.

This clone was seen more than once but under ten times. The chain has TRBV6-1 and TRBJ1-2; D call uncertain. The CDR3 runs 13 residues. Deletions cut 7 bases from V and 2 bases from J, with 11 bases between. The V gene's germline CDR1 is MNHNS and CDR2 SASEGT. CDR3 loop: CASTAVGNYGYTF. The CDR3 bases are TGTGCCAGCACGGCAGTGGGAAACTATGGCTACACCTTC.

This clone appeared many times. This chain connects TRBV5-8 to TRBJ2-1, with TRBD2 matching over 11 bases. The V segment lost 0 bases and the J segment 4 bases; nucleotides outside the gene matches: 6. The CDR3 has 17 amino acids. Germline CDR1 reads SGHTS; CDR2 reads YDEGEE. The DNA for the CDR3 is TGTGCCAGCAGCTTGGCCGGGACTAGCGGACATTACAATGAGCAGTTCTTC. This codes for CASSLAGTSGHYNEQFF. The full variable domain, its missing parts supplied by reference TRBV5-8 and TRBJ2-1, is EAGVTQSPTHLIKTRGQQATLRCSPISGHTSVYWYQQALGLGLQFLLWYDEGEERNRGNFPPRFSGRQFPNYSSELNVNALELEDSALYLCASSLAGTSGHYNEQFFGPGTRLTVL.

This clone has more than one count but fewer than ten. This sample also contains other DNA sequences that code for the same CDR3. This chain links TRBV20-1 with TRBJ2-3, with 9 bases aligning to TRBD2. V shed 0 bases and J 6 bases; nucleotides not matched to a gene: 16. CDR1 is DFQATT, CDR2 SNEGSKA, per germline (reference sequence). CDR3 length equals 18 residues. The CDR3 coding sequence is TGCAGTGCTAGAGACCCGGGGGGCGGGGGGGGACTTCGGGATACGCAGTATTTT. It translates to CSARDPGGGGGLRDTQYF.

Concerning this clone itself: Since a much larger clone is just one base distant, this may be a read error. The chain recombines TRBV5-1 with TRBJ1-1; 7 positions agree with TRBD1. The CDR3 loop spans 15 amino acids. The V segment lost 4 bases and the J segment 8 bases; nucleotides outside the gene matches: 14. The germline V gene has CDR1 SGHRS and CDR2 YFSETQ. The CDR3 nucleotides are TGCGCCAGCAGCCAAGGGGGCACAAATAAGAACGAAGCTTTCTTT. As protein: CASSQGGTNKNEAFF.

This chain joins TRBV6-1 and TRBJ2-3; no clear D. The V gene's germline CDR1 is MNHNS and CDR2 SASEGT. Trimming shortened V by 4 bases and J by 6 bases, and 8 bases separated the two germline ends. This CDR3 spans 12 amino acids. The CDR3 here is CASSGVLDTQYF. The CDR3, as DNA: TGTGCCAGCAGTGGCGTACTTGATACGCAGTATTTT.

The chain couples TRBV28 to TRBJ2-7; 8 bases agree with TRBD2. After removal of 5 bases from V and 2 bases from J, the junction contained 5 bases not matched to a gene. This CDR3 has 14 amino acids. CDR1 and CDR2 (germline): MDHEN, SYDVKM. CDR3 DNA: TGTGCCAGCAGTCCCCCCGGGGGGGCCTACGAGCAGTACTTC. Its protein is CASSPPGGAYEQYF.

In its sample, this clone was seen many times. J is TRBJ2-3 and V is TRBV30, with D unclear. The CDR3 length is 13 residues. CDR1 GTSNPN and CDR2 SVGIG come from the germline V gene (reference sequence). Trimming removed 3 bases from V and 1 base from J, with 8 bases in between. The CDR3 reads CAWRTRGTDTQYF. CDR3 bases: TGTGCCTGGAGAACGCGCGGCACAGATACGCAGTATTTT. Variable domain in full (rest from reference TRBV30 and TRBJ2-3): SQTIHQWPATLVQPVGSPLSLECTVEGTSNPNLYWYRQAAGRGLQLLFYSVGIGQISSEVPQNLSASRPQDRQFILSSKKLLLSDSGFYLCAWRTRGTDTQYFGPGTRLTVL.

By share of the sample, this clone is medium-sized. The CDR3: CASSVLAGTPDTQYF. Written as DNA, the CDR3 is TGTGCCAGCAGTGTACTAGCGGGGACCCCCGATACGCAGTATTTT. This chain uses TRBV2 with TRBJ2-3, with 10 nucleotides matching TRBD2. The CDR3 has 15 residues. The germline CDR1 and CDR2 sequences are SNHLY and FYNNEI. The trim removed 4 bases at V and 6 bases at J, leaving 7 bases unmatched.

In its sample, this clone was seen many times. The chain carries TRBV20-1 and TRBJ2-7; a weak D match, TRBD2 (5 bases). The CDR3 is 13 amino acids. Trimming took off 6 bases at V and 2 bases at J, with 14 bases between the two ends. Germline assignment: CDR1 DFQATT and CDR2 SNEGSKA (reference sequence). CDR3 in amino acids: CSATPSSTYEQYF. CDR3 coding DNA: TGCAGTGCCACACCTAGCAGCACCTACGAGCAGTACTTC.

This clone was detected many times. V usage is TRBV20-1 and J usage is TRBJ1-5; 9 positions match TRBD1. There are 18 residues in the CDR3. Looked up from germline, CDR1 is DFQATT and CDR2 is SNEGSKA (reference sequence). V lost 5 bases to trimming and J lost 6 bases; unmatched junction nucleotides: 20. As DNA, the CDR3 is TGCAGTGCTTCCCAAAGGGGGCTCCCGGGACAGGGCTCTCAGCCCCAGCATTTT. As protein: CSASQRGLPGQGSQPQHF.

This clone was observed many times. This chain connects TRBV5-4 to TRBJ2-1; 10 bases align to TRBD1. CDR3 length: 15 amino acids. In germline, CDR1 is SGHNT, CDR2 YYREEE (reference sequence). J was trimmed by 6 bases and V by 1 base; bases with no gene match: 4. The CDR3 bases are TGTGCCAGCAGCTTGTGGGACAGGGGTGCCAATGAGCAGTTCTTC. Residues: CASSLWDRGANEQFF.

Regarding this clone: Just one base apart from a much larger clone, this may be a read error. This chain joins TRBV7-7 and TRBJ2-5, with 8 bases identical to TRBD2. Trimming cost V 8 bases and J 5 bases; bases outside gene matches: 13. Germline values: CDR1 SSHAT, CDR2 FNYEAQ (reference sequence). The CDR3 is made up of 15 amino acids. The CDR3 is CASGTLSGVGETQYF. The CDR3 coding sequence is TGTGCCAGCGGCACACTTAGCGGGGTAGGGGAGACCCAGTACTTC.

The chain is built from TRBV7-3 and TRBJ2-3; possibly TRBD1 or TRBD2 for D (7 bases each). The CDR3 has 13 residues. Trimming left V 3 bases short and J 5 bases short, with 9 bases between. Germline CDR1 SGHTA, CDR2 FQGTGA. CDR3 DNA: TGTGCCAGCAGCTTCAGGGGGGGAGATACGCAGTATTTT. Residues: CASSFRGGDTQYF.

This clone was seen many times. The J gene is TRBJ2-2, the V gene TRBV14, with a weak D call TRBD2 (7 bases). Trimming removed 4 bases from V and 4 bases from J, with 19 bases in between. Germline V gene sequence: CDR1 SGHDN, CDR2 FVKESK. The CDR3 is 17 residues long. The CDR3 nucleotides read TGTGCCAGCAGCCTAGGGGGGCTAGCGGCTTTCACCGGGGAGCTGTTTTTT. Its protein is CASSLGGLAAFTGELFF.

This clone was observed at least ten times. V gene TRBV10-3 combines with J gene TRBJ2-5, with 7 bases aligning to TRBD2. Trimming cost V 6 bases and J 4 bases; bases outside gene matches: 8. Germline CDR1 is ENHRY and CDR2 is SYGVKD. CDR3 length equals 14 residues. The CDR3 here is CAIRADGGSETQYF. CDR3 coding DNA: TGTGCCATCAGAGCGGACGGGGGGTCAGAGACCCAGTACTTC.

This clone was seen repeatedly, ten times or more. The J gene is TRBJ2-2, the V gene TRBV5-1; D unclear. This CDR3 comprises 15 residues. The V end lost 2 bases, the J end lost 0 bases, and 8 bases lay between the germline ends. Germline CDR1 is SGHRS and CDR2 is YFSETQ. The CDR3: CASSLQLSNTGELFF. CDR3 nucleotide sequence: TGCGCCAGCAGCTTACAGCTGTCGAACACCGGGGAGCTGTTTTTT.

The chain joins TRBV10-2 to TRBJ2-1, with D perhaps assigned TRBD1 or TRBD2 (5 bases each). V was cut by 7 bases and J by 6 bases, with 22 bases left in between. The CDR3 consists of 16 residues. Germline V gene lookup returns CDR1 WSHSY and CDR2 SAAADI. DNA of the CDR3: TGCGCCAGCACCGGGACGGCGATGGCGTATAGCAATGAGCAGTTCTTC. Its translation: CASTGTAMAYSNEQFF.

The rearrangement joins TRBV18 to TRBJ2-3, with 9 nucleotides matching TRBD1. Losses at the gene ends were 5 bases for V and 7 bases for J; bases not matched to a gene: 7. Germline CDR1 is KGHSH and CDR2 is LQKENI. This CDR3 is built from 14 residues. Written as DNA, the CDR3 is TGTGCCAGCTCAGAGACAGGGGGTCGAAATACGCAGTATTTT. It yields the protein CASSETGGRNTQYF.

In its sample, this clone ranks as medium-sized. The chain joins TRBV28 to TRBJ2-7; D possibly corresponds to TRBD2 (6 bases). From germline, CDR1 is MDHEN and CDR2 SYDVKM. V lost 5 bases to trimming and J lost 2 bases, with 16 bases between them. This CDR3 contains 15 residues. The CDR3 loop reads CASSAPGGTTYEQYF. The DNA for the CDR3 is TGTGCCAGCAGTGCCCCGGGCGGGACGACCTACGAGCAGTACTTC.

This clone was detected many times. The chain employs TRBV6-1 and TRBJ2-1, with D tentatively TRBD1 (6 bases). V lost 5 bases and J 2 bases, leaving 7 bases between the germline ends. Germline CDR1 reads MNHNS; CDR2 reads SASEGT. The CDR3 consists of 13 residues. The CDR3 coding sequence is TGTGCCAGCAGTCGGGACACCTACAATGAGCAGTTCTTC. Encoded protein: CASSRDTYNEQFF.